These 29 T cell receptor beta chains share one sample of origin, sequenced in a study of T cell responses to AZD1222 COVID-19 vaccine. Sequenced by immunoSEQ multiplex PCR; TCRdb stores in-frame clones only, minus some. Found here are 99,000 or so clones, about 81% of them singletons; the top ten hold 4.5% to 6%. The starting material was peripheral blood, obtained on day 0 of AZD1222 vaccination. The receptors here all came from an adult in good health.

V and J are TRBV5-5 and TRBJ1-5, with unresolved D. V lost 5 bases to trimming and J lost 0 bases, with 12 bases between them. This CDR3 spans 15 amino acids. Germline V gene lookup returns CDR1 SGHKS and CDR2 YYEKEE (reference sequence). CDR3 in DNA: TGTGCCAGCAGTCGACAAGCCAATAGCAATCAGCCCCAGCATTTT. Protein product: CASSRQANSNQPQHF.

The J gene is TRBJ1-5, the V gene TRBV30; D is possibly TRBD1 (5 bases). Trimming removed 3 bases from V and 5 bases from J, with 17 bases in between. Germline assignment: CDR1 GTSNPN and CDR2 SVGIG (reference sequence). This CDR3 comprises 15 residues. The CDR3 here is CAWRGAWAEDQPQHF. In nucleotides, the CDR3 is TGTGCCTGGAGAGGGGCCTGGGCGGAGGATCAGCCCCAGCATTTT.

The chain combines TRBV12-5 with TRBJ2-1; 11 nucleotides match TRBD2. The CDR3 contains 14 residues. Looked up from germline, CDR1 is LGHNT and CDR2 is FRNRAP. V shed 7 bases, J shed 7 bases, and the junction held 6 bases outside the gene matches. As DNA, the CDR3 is TGTGCTAGTGCCGATAGCGGGGGGGGTAATGAGCAGTTCTTC. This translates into CASADSGGGNEQFF.

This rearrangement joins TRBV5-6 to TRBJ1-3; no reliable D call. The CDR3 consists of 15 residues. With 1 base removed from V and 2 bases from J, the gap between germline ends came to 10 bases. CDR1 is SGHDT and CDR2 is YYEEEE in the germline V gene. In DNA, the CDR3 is TGTGCCAGCAGCTTGCGCGGGGTAACTGGAAACACCATATATTTT. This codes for CASSLRGVTGNTIYF.

Written as DNA, the CDR3 is TGCAGTGCTAGAGGCCACGGTGGCTACACCTTC. Translation gives CSARGHGGYTF. The genes are TRBV20-1 and TRBJ1-2, with D unresolved. Trimming cost V 1 base and J 7 bases, with 7 bases left between them. There are 11 residues in the CDR3. Germline CDR1 is DFQATT and CDR2 is SNEGSKA (reference sequence).

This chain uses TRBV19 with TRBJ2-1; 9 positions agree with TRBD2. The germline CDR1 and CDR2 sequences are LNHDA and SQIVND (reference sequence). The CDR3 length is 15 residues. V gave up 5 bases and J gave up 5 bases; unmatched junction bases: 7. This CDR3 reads CASSWGLAKNNEQFF. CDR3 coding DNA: TGTGCCAGTAGTTGGGGACTAGCTAAGAACAATGAGCAGTTCTTC.

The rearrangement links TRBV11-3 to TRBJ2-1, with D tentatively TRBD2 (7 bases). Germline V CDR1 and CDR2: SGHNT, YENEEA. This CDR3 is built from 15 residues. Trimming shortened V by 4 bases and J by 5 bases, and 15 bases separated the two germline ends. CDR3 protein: CASSYRGGGNNEQFF. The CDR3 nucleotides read TGTGCCAGCAGCTACAGAGGGGGGGGAAACAATGAGCAGTTCTTC.

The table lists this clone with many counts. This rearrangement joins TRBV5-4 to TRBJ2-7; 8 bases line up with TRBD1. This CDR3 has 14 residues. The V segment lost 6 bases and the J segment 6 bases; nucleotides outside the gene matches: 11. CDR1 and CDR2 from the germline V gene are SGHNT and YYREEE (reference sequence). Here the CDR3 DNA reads TGTGCCAGCACCCATCGGACAGGGTCTACCGAGCAGTACTTC. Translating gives CASTHRTGSTEQYF. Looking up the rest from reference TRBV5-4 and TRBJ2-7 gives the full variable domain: ETGVTQSPTHLIKTRGQQVTLRCSSQSGHNTVSWYQQALGQGPQFIFQYYREEENGRGNFPPRFSGLQFPNYSSELNVNALELDDSALYLCASTHRTGSTEQYFGPGTRLTVT.

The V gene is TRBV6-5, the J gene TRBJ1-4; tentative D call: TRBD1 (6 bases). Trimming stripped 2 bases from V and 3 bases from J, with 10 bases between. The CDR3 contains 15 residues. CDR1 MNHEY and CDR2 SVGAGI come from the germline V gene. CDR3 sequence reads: CASSYTGAANEKLFF. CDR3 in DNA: TGTGCCAGCAGTTACACGGGGGCGGCTAATGAAAAACTGTTTTTT.

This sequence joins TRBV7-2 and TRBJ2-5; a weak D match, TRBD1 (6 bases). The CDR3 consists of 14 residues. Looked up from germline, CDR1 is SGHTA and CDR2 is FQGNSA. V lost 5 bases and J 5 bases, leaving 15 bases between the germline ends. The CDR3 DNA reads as TGTGCCAGCAGCCCCGATCAGGGGCAGGAGACCCAGTACTTC. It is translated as CASSPDQGQETQYF.

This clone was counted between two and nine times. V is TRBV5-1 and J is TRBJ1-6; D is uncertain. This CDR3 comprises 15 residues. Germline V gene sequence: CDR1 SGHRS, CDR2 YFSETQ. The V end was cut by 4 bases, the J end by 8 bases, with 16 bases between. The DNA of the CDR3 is TGCGCCAGCAGCCTGCAGACATTAGGCGATTCACCCCTCCACTTT. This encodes CASSLQTLGDSPLHF.

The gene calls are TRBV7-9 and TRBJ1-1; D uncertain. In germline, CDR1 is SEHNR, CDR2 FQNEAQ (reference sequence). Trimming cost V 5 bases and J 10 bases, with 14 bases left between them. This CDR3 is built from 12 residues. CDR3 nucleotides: TGTGCCAGCAGCCTCATCTCGCGGGGAGCTTTCTTT. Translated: CASSLISRGAFF.

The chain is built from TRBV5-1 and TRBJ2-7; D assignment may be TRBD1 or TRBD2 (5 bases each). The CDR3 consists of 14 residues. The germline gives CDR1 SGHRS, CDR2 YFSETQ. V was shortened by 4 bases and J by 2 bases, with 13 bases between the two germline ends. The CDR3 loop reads CASSREGPTYEQYF. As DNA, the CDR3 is TGCGCCAGCAGCCGCGAGGGACCGACCTACGAGCAGTACTTC.

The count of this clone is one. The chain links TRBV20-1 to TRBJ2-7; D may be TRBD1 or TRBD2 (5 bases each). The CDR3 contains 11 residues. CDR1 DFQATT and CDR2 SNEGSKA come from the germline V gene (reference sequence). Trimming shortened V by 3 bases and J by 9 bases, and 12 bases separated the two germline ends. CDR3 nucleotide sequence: TGCAGTGCTAGCCCAGGGAGAGTGCAGTACTTC. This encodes CSASPGRVQYF.

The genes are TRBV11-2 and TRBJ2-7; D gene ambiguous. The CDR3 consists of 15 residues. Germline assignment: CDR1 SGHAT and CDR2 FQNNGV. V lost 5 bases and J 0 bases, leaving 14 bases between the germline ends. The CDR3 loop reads CASSQQRKRSYEQYF. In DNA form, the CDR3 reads TGTGCCAGCAGCCAACAAAGGAAACGCTCCTACGAGCAGTACTTC.

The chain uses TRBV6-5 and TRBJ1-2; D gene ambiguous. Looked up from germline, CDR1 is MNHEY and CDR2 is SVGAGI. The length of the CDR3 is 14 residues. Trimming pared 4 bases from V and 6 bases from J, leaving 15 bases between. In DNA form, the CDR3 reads TGTGCCAGCAGTTTTCGACGAGGACGGGATGGCTACACCTTC. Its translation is CASSFRRGRDGYTF.

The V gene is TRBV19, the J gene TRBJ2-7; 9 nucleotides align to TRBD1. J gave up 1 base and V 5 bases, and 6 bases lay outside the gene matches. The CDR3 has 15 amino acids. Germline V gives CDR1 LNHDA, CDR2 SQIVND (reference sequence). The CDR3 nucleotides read TGTGCCAGTAGTCGCGGGACAGGGACATCCTACGAGCAGTACTTC. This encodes CASSRGTGTSYEQYF.

The CDR3 bases are TGTGCCAGCAGCCCAGACAGGATTACTAATGAAAAACTGTTTTTT. It specifies CASSPDRITNEKLFF. The chain is built from TRBV7-9 and TRBJ1-4; the D gene is possibly TRBD1 (6 bases). The V gene lost 5 bases and the J gene lost 2 bases, with 12 bases spanning the gap. CDR3 length equals 15 residues. Germline V lookup: CDR1 SEHNR, CDR2 FQNEAQ (reference sequence).

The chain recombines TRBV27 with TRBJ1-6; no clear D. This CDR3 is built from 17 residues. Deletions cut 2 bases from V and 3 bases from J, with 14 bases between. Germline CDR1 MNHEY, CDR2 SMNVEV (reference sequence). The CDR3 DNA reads TGTGCCAGCAGTTTACGGCCCTTTCACGACTATAATTCACCCCTCCACTTT. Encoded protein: CASSLRPFHDYNSPLHF.

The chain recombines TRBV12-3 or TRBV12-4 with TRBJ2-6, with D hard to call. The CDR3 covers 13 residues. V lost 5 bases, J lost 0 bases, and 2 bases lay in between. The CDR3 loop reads CASSNSGANVLTF. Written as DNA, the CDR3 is TGTGCCAGCAGTAACTCTGGGGCCAACGTCCTGACTTTC.

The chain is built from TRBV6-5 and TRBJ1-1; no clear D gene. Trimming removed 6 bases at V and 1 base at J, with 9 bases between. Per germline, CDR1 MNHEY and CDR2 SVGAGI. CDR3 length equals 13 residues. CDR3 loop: CASRAGGNTEAFF. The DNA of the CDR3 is TGTGCCAGCAGGGCCGGAGGGAACACTGAAGCTTTCTTT.

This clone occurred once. CDR3 nucleotides: TGTGCCAGCAGTAGGGACGGGGTGAGCTCCTACAATGAGCAGTTCTTC. This gives the protein CASSRDGVSSYNEQFF. The rearrangement joins TRBV6-4 to TRBJ2-1; possibly TRBD1 or TRBD2 for D (5 bases each). V lost 5 bases and J 0 bases, leaving 14 bases between the germline ends. Germline lookup yields CDR1 MRHNA and CDR2 SNTAGT. The CDR3 spans 16 residues.

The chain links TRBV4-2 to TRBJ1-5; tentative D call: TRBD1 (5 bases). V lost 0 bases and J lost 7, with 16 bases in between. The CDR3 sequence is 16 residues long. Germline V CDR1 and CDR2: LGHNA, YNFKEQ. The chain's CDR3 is CASSQDWRQSGQPQHF. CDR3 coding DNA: TGTGCCAGCAGCCAAGATTGGAGACAGTCGGGACAGCCCCAGCATTTT.

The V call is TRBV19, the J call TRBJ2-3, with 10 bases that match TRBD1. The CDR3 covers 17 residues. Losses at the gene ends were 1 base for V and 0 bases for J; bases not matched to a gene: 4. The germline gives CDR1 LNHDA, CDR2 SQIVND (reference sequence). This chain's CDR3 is CASSIVTGGTSTDTQYF. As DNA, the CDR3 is TGTGCCAGTAGTATAGTGACAGGGGGCACTAGCACAGATACGCAGTATTTT.

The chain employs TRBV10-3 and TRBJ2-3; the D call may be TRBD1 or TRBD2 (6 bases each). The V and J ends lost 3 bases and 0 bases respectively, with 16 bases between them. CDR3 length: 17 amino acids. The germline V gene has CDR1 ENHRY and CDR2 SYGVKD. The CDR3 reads CAISDSKTGASTDTQYF. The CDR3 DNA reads TGTGCCATCAGTGATTCCAAGACGGGGGCCAGCACAGATACGCAGTATTTT.

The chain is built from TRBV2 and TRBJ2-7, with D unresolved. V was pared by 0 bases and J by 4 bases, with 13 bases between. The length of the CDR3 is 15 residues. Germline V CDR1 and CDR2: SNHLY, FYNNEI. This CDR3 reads CASSEAPSVLYEQYF. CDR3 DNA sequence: TGTGCCAGCAGTGAAGCCCCGTCTGTATTATACGAGCAGTACTTC. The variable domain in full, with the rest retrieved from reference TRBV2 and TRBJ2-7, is EPEVTQTPSHQVTQMGQEVILRCVPISNHLYFYWYRQILGQKVEFLVSFYNNEISEKSEIFDDQFSVERPDGSNFTLKIRSTKLEDSAMYFCASSEAPSVLYEQYFGPGTRLTVT.

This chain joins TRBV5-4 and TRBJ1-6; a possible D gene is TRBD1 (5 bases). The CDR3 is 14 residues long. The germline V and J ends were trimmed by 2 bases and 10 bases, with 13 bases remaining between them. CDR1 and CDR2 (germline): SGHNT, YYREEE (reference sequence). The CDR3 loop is CASSFGQVGSPLHF. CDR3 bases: TGTGCCAGCAGCTTTGGACAAGTCGGGTCACCCCTCCACTTT.

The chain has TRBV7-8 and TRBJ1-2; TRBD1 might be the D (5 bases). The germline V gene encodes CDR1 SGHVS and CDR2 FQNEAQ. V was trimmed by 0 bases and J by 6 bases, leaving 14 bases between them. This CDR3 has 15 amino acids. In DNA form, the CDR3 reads TGTGCCAGCAGCTTAGCCCGGGGCTCCATTCATGGCTACACCTTC. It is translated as CASSLARGSIHGYTF.

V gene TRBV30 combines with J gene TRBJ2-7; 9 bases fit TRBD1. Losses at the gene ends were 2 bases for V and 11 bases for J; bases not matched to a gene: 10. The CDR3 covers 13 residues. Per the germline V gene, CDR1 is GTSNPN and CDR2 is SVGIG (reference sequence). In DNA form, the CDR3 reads TGTGCCTGGAGTTGGACAGGGGAATATACCGAGTACTTC. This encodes CAWSWTGEYTEYF.